The 14 T cell receptor beta chains below were found in one sample sequenced in a study of tumor-infiltrating lymphocytes in primary liver carcinoma. Total RNA amounting to about 520 ng was the source from which TCR beta cDNA was made with a constant-region primer. Three nested multiplex PCR rounds of slightly modified ARM-PCR generated TCR beta libraries. With TRBV1-TRBV30 forward primers and a C-beta reverse primer, the first two PCR rounds were run for roughly 10 cycles each. TCRdb re-called the multiplex PCR reads through MiXCR, storing one row per CDR3 protein. The sample holds tens of thousands of distinct CDR3 sequences, more than 70% seen once. It was from about 20-30 mg of unsorted bulk tissue that RNA and DNA were co-extracted. Sample: tumor-adjacent normal liver tissue. The source of these receptors is a man aged 40-49 years with primary liver carcinoma and hepatitis B virus infection.

This clonotype was counted ten times or more. The chain combines TRBV12-3 or TRBV12-4 with TRBJ2-1, with 7 bases identical to TRBD1. The CDR3 has 15 amino acids. V lost 5 bases and J lost 4; bases outside the gene matches: 8. The CDR3 reads CASSLTRDSYNEQFF. The DNA of the CDR3 is TGTGCCAGCAGTCTAACCCGGGACAGTTACAATGAGCAGTTCTTC.

Details on this clonotype: An end of the junction differs from the germline gene, which may be a read error. The chain employs TRBV11-3 and TRBJ2-1; 7 bases match TRBD2. Germline-derived CDR1 and CDR2 are SGHNT and YENEEA. The CDR3 is 14 residues long. The CDR3 loop is CVSSWGLTHNEQLF. CDR3 DNA: TGTGTCAGCAGCTGGGGACTAACCCACAATGAGCAGTTATTC.

This clonotype has only one observation. Given the absence of the conserved phenylalanine or tryptophan at the CDR3 end, a read error is likely. The V gene is TRBV11-1, the J gene TRBJ2-1, with 11 bases fitting TRBD2. This CDR3 region has 20 residues. Germline values: CDR1 SGHAT, CDR2 FQDESV (reference sequence). CDR3 loop: CAISIGKTSGALRFGNEQFL. Here the CDR3 DNA reads TGTGCCATCAGCATAGGAAAGACTAGCGGGGCCTTACGGTTCGGCAATGAGCAGTTCTTA.

In this sample, this clonotype turned up once. The junction shows a germline mismatch at one end, possibly a read error. The rearrangement uses TRBV6-2 or TRBV6-3 and TRBJ2-7; 8 bases line up with TRBD2. Germline-derived CDR1 and CDR2 are MNHEY and SVGEGT. The CDR3 loop spans 14 amino acids. The CDR3 nucleotides read TGTGCCAGCAGTGCCCGGGGGGGGGCCTACGAGCAGTATTTC. This encodes CASSARGGAYEQYF.

The chain links TRBV6-2 or TRBV6-3 to TRBJ2-1, with D tentatively TRBD2 (5 bases). Trimming left V 4 bases short and J 10 bases short, with 20 bases between. Germline V gene data show CDR1 as MNHEY and CDR2 as SVGEGT. There are 15 residues in the CDR3. In DNA, the CDR3 is TGTGCCAGCAGTTCTAGCACTACATTGAGTGGGGAGCAGTTCTTC. Its translation is CASSSSTTLSGEQFF.

This clonotype was found many times. The CDR3 region has the DNA TGCGCCAGCAGCCTTTCCCTGACAGGGGTGGCAGATACGCAGTATTTT. Translating it yields CASSLSLTGVADTQYF. V is TRBV5-1 and J is TRBJ2-3; the match to TRBD1 covers 8 bases. CDR1 and CDR2 from the germline V gene are SGHRS and YFSETQ. This CDR3 comprises 16 residues. J lost 4 bases, V lost 4 bases, and 11 bases had no gene match.

With regard to this clonotype: An end of the junction differs from the germline gene, which may be a read error. The V gene is TRBV29-1, the J gene TRBJ2-1; possible D gene TRBD2, 6 bases. Germline V gives CDR1 SQVTM, CDR2 ANQGSEA. This CDR3 contains 15 residues. CDR3 in DNA: TGCAGCGTTGATAGTGCGGGAAGGACGTACAATGAGCAATCCTTC. Its protein product is CSVDSAGRTYNEQSF.

The rearrangement joins TRBV30 to TRBJ2-1, with D perhaps matching TRBD2 (6 bases). The germline gives CDR1 GTSNPN, CDR2 SVGIG (reference sequence). The CDR3 has 13 amino acids. The germline V and J ends were trimmed by 5 bases and 5 bases, with 13 bases remaining between them. The CDR3 DNA sequence: TGTGCCTGGGGGGGACTTTCTCACAATGAGCAGTTCTTC. Its translation: CAWGGLSHNEQFF.

This clonotype came up a few times. The conserved final phenylalanine or tryptophan is absent from the CDR3, which likely points to a read error. The chain joins TRBV11-2 to TRBJ2-4, with 10 bases matching TRBD1. This CDR3 region has 14 residues. Germline V gives CDR1 SGHAT, CDR2 FQNNGV. Unmatched junction bases numbered 9, after V lost 9 bases and J lost 7 bases. CDR3 coding DNA: TGTGCCAGTAGTTCCGGGACAGGGGATAACATTCAGTACTTG. The encoded protein is CASSSGTGDNIQYL.

Regarding this clonotype: Just one base apart from a much larger clone, this may be a read error. The chain employs TRBV28 and TRBJ2-5; D is undetermined. The CDR3 is 16 residues long. The ends were cut back, 5 bases at V and 5 bases at J, with 21 bases in the middle. Germline values: CDR1 MDHEN, CDR2 SYDVKM. Here the CDR3 reads CASSPPTPIGWETQYF. In DNA, the CDR3 is TGTGCCAGCAGTCCCCCTACCCCGATAGGTTGGGAGACCCAGTACTTC.

Concerning this clonotype: Sequence at one end of the junction differs from germline and may be a read error. The gene calls are TRBV7-9 and TRBJ2-2, with D possibly TRBD1 on 6 matching bases. This CDR3 contains 15 residues. The germline V gene encodes CDR1 SEHNR and CDR2 FQNEAQ (reference sequence). Here the CDR3 reads CVSTRTGQNTGKLFF. The CDR3 DNA reads TGTGTCAGCACCAGGACTGGACAGAACACCGGGAAGCTGTTTTTT.

This chain connects TRBV21-1 to TRBJ1-6; TRBD1 is taken as the D call from the table, unchecked against the DNA. TRBV21-1 has pseudogene status. The CDR3 is 15 residues long. For the CDR3, the DNA is TGTGCCAGCAGCGTCGCGACAGATAAAAATTCACCCCTCCACTTT. Translated, it gives CASSVATDKNSPLHF.

The gene calls are TRBV11-2 and TRBJ2-3; no clear D gene. Germline V gives CDR1 SGHAT, CDR2 FQNNGV. V lost 8 bases and J 6 bases, leaving 9 bases between the germline ends. The CDR3 covers 11 residues. The CDR3 reads CASLEVDTQYF. The CDR3 nucleotides read TGTGCCAGCTTAGAGGTCGATACGCAGTATTTT.

This clonotype was seen many times. The chain joins TRBV6-1 to TRBJ2-7; D is ambiguous. Deletions cut 3 bases from V and 4 bases from J, with 1 base between. This CDR3 is built from 10 residues. Germline V gene lookup returns CDR1 MNHNS and CDR2 SASEGT. CDR3 sequence (DNA): TGTGCCAGCAGTGAGTACGAGCAGTACTTC. It translates to CASSEYEQYF.